This TCR beta chain appears in the sequencing data of a study of blood T cell repertoires in COVID-19. Authors' analysis steps: Amplified reference gene primers provided the basis for estimating nucleated cell counts. Clones were read by immunoSEQ multiplex PCR, and TCRdb kept only the in-frame ones, dropping some. V and J calls and clone size are those listed in that table; D and trimming were worked out from the DNA. The sample consists of 200,000 to 250,000 clones, 88% of them appearing once. Deletions cut 2 bases from V and 0 bases from J, with 9 bases between. Germline-derived CDR1 and CDR2 are SGDLS and YYNGEE. The CDR3 has 15 residues.

The clonotype comes from a man between 65 and 80 years old with acute or convalescent COVID-19. Sequencing was performed on peripheral blood. The chain employs TRBV9 and TRBJ1-3, with D uncertain. The CDR3 loop is CASSVYGVSGNTIYF. CDR3 DNA sequence: TGTGCCAGCAGCGTCTACGGGGTCTCTGGAAACACCATATATTTT.